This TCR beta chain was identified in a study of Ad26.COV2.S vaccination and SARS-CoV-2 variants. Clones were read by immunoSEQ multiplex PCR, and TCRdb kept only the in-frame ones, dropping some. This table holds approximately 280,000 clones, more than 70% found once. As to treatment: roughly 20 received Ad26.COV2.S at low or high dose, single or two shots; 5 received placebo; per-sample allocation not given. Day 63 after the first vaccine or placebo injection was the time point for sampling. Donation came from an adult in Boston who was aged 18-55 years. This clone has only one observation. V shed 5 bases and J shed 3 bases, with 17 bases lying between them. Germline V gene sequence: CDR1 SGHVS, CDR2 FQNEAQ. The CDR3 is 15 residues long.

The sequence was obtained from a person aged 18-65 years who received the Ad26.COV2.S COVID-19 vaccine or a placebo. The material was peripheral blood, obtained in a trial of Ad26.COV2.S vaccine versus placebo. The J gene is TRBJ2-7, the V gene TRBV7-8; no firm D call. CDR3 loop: CASSLSGVSVYEQYF. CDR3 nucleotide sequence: TGTGCCAGCAGCCTGAGTGGGGTGTCCGTCTACGAGCAGTACTTC.